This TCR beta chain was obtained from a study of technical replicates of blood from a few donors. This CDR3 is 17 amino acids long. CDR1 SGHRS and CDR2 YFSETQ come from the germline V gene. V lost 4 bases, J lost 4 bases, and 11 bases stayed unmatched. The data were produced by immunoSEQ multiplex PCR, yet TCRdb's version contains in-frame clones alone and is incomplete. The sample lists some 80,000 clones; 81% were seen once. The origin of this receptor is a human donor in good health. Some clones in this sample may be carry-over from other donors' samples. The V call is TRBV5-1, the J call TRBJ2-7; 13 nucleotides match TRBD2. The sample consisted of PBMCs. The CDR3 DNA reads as TGCGCCAGCAGCCCCGGACTAGCGGGGGTCCCCGGGTACGAGCAGTACTTC. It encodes CASSPGLAGVPGYEQYF.